Listed here are 28 T cell receptor beta chains from one sample, sequenced in a study. TCRdb reprocessed the 5' RACE reads with MiXCR, giving one entry per CDR3 protein. The sample shows some 8,000 distinct CDR3 sequences, around 50% of them seen only once. Sequencing input: memory CD4+ T cells sorted from a lymph node. Subset here: memory CD4+ T cells, CD4+CD45RO+CD25-. The receptors derive from a female donor with breast cancer.

V is TRBV5-1 and J is TRBJ1-4, with 9 bases that match TRBD1. The trim removed 0 bases at V and 5 bases at J, leaving 2 bases unmatched. Germline CDR1 SGHRS, CDR2 YFSETQ. The CDR3 totals 15 residues. CDR3 loop: CASSLEGQGNEKLFF. The CDR3 DNA is TGCGCCAGCAGCTTGGAGGGACAGGGAAATGAAAAACTGTTTTTT.

This clonotype was seen only a few times. This sequence joins TRBV20-1 and TRBJ2-4; a possible D gene is TRBD2 (5 bases). This CDR3 comprises 14 residues. Per germline, CDR1 DFQATT and CDR2 SNEGSKA (reference sequence). The V end lost 3 bases, the J end lost 3 bases, and 12 bases lay between the germline ends. CDR3 bases: TGCAGTGCTAGCCTCGGGATGGGCAAAAACATTCAGTACTTC. It encodes CSASLGMGKNIQYF.

CDR3 region: CSAKNRAGGRQETQYF. Here the CDR3 DNA reads TGCAGTGCCAAAAACCGGGCGGGGGGTCGACAAGAGACCCAGTACTTC. The chain links TRBV20-1 to TRBJ2-5, with 8 bases matching TRBD2. CDR1 and CDR2 (germline): DFQATT, SNEGSKA (reference sequence). V lost 6 bases, J lost 2 bases, and 14 bases stayed unmatched. This CDR3 contains 16 residues.

The rearrangement links TRBV20-1 to TRBJ2-7; D may be TRBD1 (6 bases). Per germline, CDR1 DFQATT and CDR2 SNEGSKA (reference sequence). CDR3 length equals 15 residues. V lost 6 bases to trimming and J lost 2 bases, with 20 bases between them. CDR3 in amino acids: CSANLPYREPYEQYF. Here the CDR3 DNA reads TGCAGTGCCAATTTGCCTTACAGGGAACCCTACGAGCAGTACTTC.

V and J are TRBV20-1 and TRBJ2-1, with 11 bases that match TRBD2. Germline assignment: CDR1 DFQATT and CDR2 SNEGSKA (reference sequence). V gave up 3 bases and J gave up 3 bases; unmatched junction bases: 10. CDR3 length: 17 residues. The CDR3 nucleotides read TGCAGTGCTAGGAGATCCTCTAGCGGGGGGAACTACAATGAGCAGTTCTTC. It specifies CSARRSSSGGNYNEQFF.

This clonotype was observed once. The rearrangement uses TRBV28 and TRBJ1-2; D is perhaps TRBD1 (5 bases). V gave up 2 bases and J gave up 2 bases, with 12 bases separating them. The CDR3 extends over 15 amino acids. Germline CDR1 reads MDHEN; CDR2 reads SYDVKM. In nucleotides, the CDR3 is TGTGCCAGCAGTTTAATCGCAGGGACCAACTATGGCTACACCTTC. Translating gives CASSLIAGTNYGYTF.

This sequence joins TRBV7-2 and TRBJ2-7; D is possibly TRBD1 (6 bases). The CDR3 is made up of 13 amino acids. Trimming shortened V by 2 bases and J by 3 bases, and 8 bases separated the two germline ends. Germline CDR1 and CDR2: SGHTA and FQGNSA. CDR3: CASSLPQGYEQYF. The CDR3 DNA is TGTGCCAGCAGCTTACCACAGGGCTACGAGCAGTACTTC.

The chain couples TRBV7-2 to TRBJ2-3; D is unresolved. V was trimmed by 5 bases and J by 6 bases, leaving 15 bases between them. The CDR3 is made up of 14 amino acids. Germline values: CDR1 SGHTA, CDR2 FQGNSA. This CDR3 is CASSQSISTDTQYF. The DNA of the CDR3 is TGTGCCAGCAGCCAATCAATTTCTACGGATACGCAGTATTTT.

The chain carries TRBV12-3 or TRBV12-4 and TRBJ1-4; unclear D gene. CDR3 size: 14 residues. V was clipped by 8 bases and J by 5 bases, with 15 bases between them. The CDR3, as DNA: TGTGCCAGCGCGCCCTCGGGGATCAATGAAAAACTGTTTTTT. Translation: CASAPSGINEKLFF.

This chain connects TRBV30 to TRBJ2-2; 9 nucleotides agree with TRBD1. The ends lost 5 bases at V and 3 bases at J; junction bases unmatched: 4. Germline V gives CDR1 GTSNPN, CDR2 SVGIG (reference sequence). The CDR3 has 14 residues. CDR3 amino acids: CAWDRGEYTGELFF. DNA of the CDR3: TGTGCCTGGGACAGGGGGGAATACACCGGGGAGCTGTTTTTT.

The V call is TRBV7-8, the J call TRBJ1-1; D is unclear. CDR3 length: 14 amino acids. V lost 5 bases to trimming and J lost 6 bases, with 16 bases between them. Germline lookup yields CDR1 SGHVS and CDR2 FQNEAQ. The CDR3 bases are TGTGCCAGCAGCCCCTATTACTCCGAGCCTGAAGCTTTCTTT. Protein product: CASSPYYSEPEAFF.

The chain employs TRBV6-2 or TRBV6-3 and TRBJ2-7; D ambiguous. Germline CDR1 and CDR2: MNHEY and SVGEGT. The ends were cut back, 0 bases at V and 5 bases at J, with 11 bases in the middle. This CDR3 spans 14 amino acids. DNA of the CDR3: TGTGCCAGCAGTTACTCATCGCCCCCGGACGAGCAGTACTTC. It specifies CASSYSSPPDEQYF.

The chain uses TRBV5-1 and TRBJ1-4; the D is unclear. CDR1 SGHRS and CDR2 YFSETQ come from the germline V gene. The CDR3 totals 15 residues. Trimming stripped 3 bases from V and 0 bases from J, with 9 bases between. CDR3 sequence reads: CASSYAAATNEKLFF. CDR3 in DNA: TGCGCCAGCAGCTACGCGGCGGCAACTAATGAAAAACTGTTTTTT.

The rearrangement joins TRBV5-1 to TRBJ2-3; D is uncertain. Germline CDR1 SGHRS, CDR2 YFSETQ. The CDR3 is 14 residues long. Between the trimmed V and J ends, which lost 4 bases and 4 bases, there was a span of 13 bases. The DNA for the CDR3 is TGCGCCAGCAGCGAGAGTCCGGCCGCAGATACGCAGTATTTT. Residues: CASSESPAADTQYF.

This clonotype has a handful of counts. The chain is built from TRBV4-3 and TRBJ2-3, with 7 bases that match TRBD1. The V segment lost 2 bases and the J segment 2 bases; nucleotides outside the gene matches: 10. This CDR3 is 17 amino acids long. Germline V gives CDR1 LGHNA, CDR2 YSLEER. The CDR3 DNA is TGCGCCAGCAGCCAAACGGGACAGAGGCCCTACACAGATACGCAGTATTTT. Its translation is CASSQTGQRPYTDTQYF.

The V call is TRBV6-5, the J call TRBJ2-5; D possibly corresponds to TRBD2 (6 bases). CDR3 length equals 12 residues. Deletions cut 8 bases from V and 4 bases from J, with 11 bases between. The germline V gene has CDR1 MNHEY and CDR2 SVGAGI. The CDR3 bases are TGTGCCAGCTGGAGGGCAGGAGAGACCCAGTACTTC. Protein product: CASWRAGETQYF.

The table lists this clonotype with a few counts. The chain joins TRBV5-1 to TRBJ2-5, with D perhaps TRBD1 (6 bases). This CDR3 spans 13 amino acids. The germline V gene encodes CDR1 SGHRS and CDR2 YFSETQ. With 2 bases removed from V and 3 bases from J, the gap between germline ends came to 8 bases. CDR3 sequence reads: CASSFKGEETQYF. Written as DNA, the CDR3 is TGCGCCAGCAGCTTTAAGGGGGAAGAGACCCAGTACTTC. Full variable domain (remainder filled in from reference TRBV5-1 and TRBJ2-5): KAGVTQTPRYLIKTRGQQVTLSCSPISGHRSVSWYQQTPGQGLQFLFEYFSETQRNKGNFPGRFSGRQFSNSRSEMNVSTLELGDSALYLCASSFKGEETQYFGPGTRLLVL.

The sample holds a few counts of this clonotype. This chain joins TRBV5-4 and TRBJ2-1; 9 bases agree with TRBD2. Germline V gene data show CDR1 as SGHNT and CDR2 as YYREEE (reference sequence). Unmatched junction bases numbered 7, after V lost 0 bases and J lost 6 bases. The CDR3 is 16 residues long. CDR3 sequence reads: CASSLAAGGQPNEQFF. CDR3 nucleotide sequence: TGTGCCAGCAGCTTGGCAGCGGGGGGCCAACCCAATGAGCAGTTCTTC.

This clonotype has just one count. This chain joins TRBV5-1 and TRBJ2-7; either TRBD1 or TRBD2 may supply D (5 bases each). The V gene's germline CDR1 is SGHRS and CDR2 YFSETQ. V lost 1 base, J lost 6 bases, and 14 bases lay in between. CDR3 size: 14 residues. The CDR3 DNA sequence: TGCGCCAGCAGCTTGTGGGGACCAGGCTCCGAGCAGTACTTC. Residues: CASSLWGPGSEQYF.

The J gene is TRBJ2-1, the V gene TRBV7-9; D ambiguous. The ends were cut back, 5 bases at V and 4 bases at J, with 9 bases in the middle. The germline V gene encodes CDR1 SEHNR and CDR2 FQNEAQ (reference sequence). The CDR3 spans 13 residues. The CDR3 DNA reads TGTGCCAGCAGCCGCGCAGGATACAATGAGCAGTTCTTC. Amino acid sequence: CASSRAGYNEQFF. The full variable domain, in which reference TRBV7-9 and TRBJ2-1 provide the parts outside the CDR3, is DTGVSQNPRHKITKRGQNVTFRCDPISEHNRLYWYRQTLGQGPEFLTYFQNEAQLEKSRLLSDRFSAERPKGSFSTLEIQRTEQGDSAMYLCASSRAGYNEQFFGPGTRLTVL.

The chain combines TRBV4-2 with TRBJ1-5; D gene unclear. Germline lookup yields CDR1 LGHNA and CDR2 YNFKEQ. Trimming removed 2 bases from V and 5 bases from J, with 7 bases in between. The CDR3 is 13 amino acids. CDR3 amino acids: CASSQRVDQPQHF. The CDR3 coding sequence is TGTGCCAGCAGCCAAAGGGTAGATCAGCCCCAGCATTTT.

In the case of this clonotype: Germline is not matched at one junction end, which may reflect a read error. This chain joins TRBV15 and TRBJ1-3, with no clear D. The CDR3 consists of 14 residues. The V gene's germline CDR1 is LNHNV and CDR2 YYDKDF (reference sequence). The CDR3 DNA is TGTGCCACCAGCATCGGAGAAAGTGGAAACGCCATATATTTT. Its protein is CATSIGESGNAIYF.

The V and J genes are TRBV11-2 and TRBJ1-2; D might be TRBD1 (6 bases). There are 16 residues in the CDR3. Trimming removed 5 bases at V and 4 bases at J, with 20 bases between. Germline values: CDR1 SGHAT, CDR2 FQNNGV. Here the CDR3 reads CASSGGQGKNRYGYTF. In DNA form, the CDR3 reads TGTGCCAGCAGCGGGGGTCAGGGGAAGAATCGCTATGGCTACACCTTC. The entire variable domain, with the rest obtained from reference TRBV11-2 and TRBJ1-2, is as follows: EAGVAQSPRYKIIEKRQSVAFWCNPISGHATLYWYQQILGQGPKLLIQFQNNGVVDDSQLPKDRFSAERLKGVDSTLKIQPAKLEDSAVYLCASSGGQGKNRYGYTFGSGTRLTVV.

This clonotype has only a few counts. V is TRBV29-1 and J is TRBJ2-3, with D possibly called TRBD1 or TRBD2 (5 bases each). The CDR3 sequence is 15 residues long. V lost 7 bases, J lost 0 bases, and 17 bases lay in between. The germline gives CDR1 SQVTM, CDR2 ANQGSEA. In nucleotides, the CDR3 is TGCAGCGCAACTTACGGGACGGCAAGCACAGATACGCAGTATTTT. Its protein product is CSATYGTASTDTQYF.

The genes are TRBV20-1 and TRBJ1-1; no definite D call. Germline values: CDR1 DFQATT, CDR2 SNEGSKA (reference sequence). The CDR3 totals 13 residues. The CDR3 sequence is CSLYSWRNTEAFF. The DNA for the CDR3 is TGCAGCCTGTACAGCTGGCGGAACACTGAAGCTTTCTTT.

The chain carries TRBV20-1 and TRBJ2-5, with D possibly TRBD2 on 7 matching bases. Trimming removed 1 base from V and 0 bases from J, with 18 bases in between. Germline CDR1 is DFQATT and CDR2 is SNEGSKA (reference sequence). The CDR3 has 17 residues. CDR3: CSARAGGGGTDQETQYF. The CDR3 nucleotides are TGCAGTGCTAGAGCGGGGGGCGGCGGGACTGACCAAGAGACCCAGTACTTC.

This rearrangement joins TRBV7-2 to TRBJ2-1, with D perhaps TRBD1 (5 bases). With 6 bases removed from V and 6 bases from J, the gap between germline ends came to 15 bases. The CDR3 extends over 14 amino acids. Germline V gene data show CDR1 as SGHTA and CDR2 as FQGNSA. The DNA for the CDR3 is TGTGCCAGCAGGTCCCTTGGGGCAAGCAATGAGCAGTTCTTC. Its protein is CASRSLGASNEQFF.

This clonotype was counted between two and nine times. This chain links TRBV4-2 with TRBJ1-6; D uncertain. CDR3 size: 15 residues. In germline, CDR1 is LGHNA, CDR2 YNFKEQ. V was trimmed by 3 bases and J by 8 bases, leaving 14 bases between them. CDR3 coding DNA: TGTGCCAGCAGCCAGGGCACAACGAAGGATTCACCCCTCCACTTT. This gives the protein CASSQGTTKDSPLHF.